The clone carrying this T cell receptor (beta chain) ranks as medium-sized. Its antigen is as yet unknown. These data are taken from a study of graft-versus-host responses after intestinal transplantation. Looking at the study overall: In this cohort, recipients had multivisceral, liver-intestinal, or isolated intestinal transplants.

Here immunoSEQ multiplex PCR was the method, and the copy in TCRdb shows in-frame clones only, minus some. The sample has about 97,000 clones, about 93% seen once. J was trimmed by 3 bases and V by 3 bases; bases with no gene match: 5. CDR1 and CDR2 (germline): SEHNR, FQNEAQ (reference sequence). The CDR3 is 14 residues long. Study-level results: Graft-donor T cell macrochimerism in patients accompanied high graft-versus-host to host-versus-graft clonal ratios in allografts. Marrow from the recipient contained GvH clones, some of which had appeared first in ileum or blood.

The source of this sequence is a human patient who received an intestinal transplant, so some T cells may come from the graft donor. V usage is TRBV7-9 and J usage is TRBJ2-7; the match to TRBD1 covers 7 bases. Sequencing was performed on PBMCs, taken just under 460 days after intestinal transplant. As DNA, the CDR3 is TGTGCCAGCAGCTTGCGAGGGACAGACTACGAGCAGTACTTC. Protein sequence: CASSLRGTDYEQYF.